Listed below are T cell receptor beta chains from one sample, sequenced in a study of T cells in Graves' hyperthyroidism and ophthalmopathy. TCRdb passed the multiplex PCR reads through MiXCR, listing each CDR3 protein once. The sample includes 450,000 to 650,000 distinct CDR3 sequences, approximately 15% of them seen just once. The sequenced sample was blood. Receptor source: a woman between 18 and 29 years old with Graves' ophthalmopathy. CDR3s leave out the opening cysteine and the closing phenylalanine or tryptophan. The order of the fields is V gene, D gene, clone size, J gene, CDR3 protein. A D gene is named only where the DNA matches it firmly. Clone size is shown for a subset of rows, as once, few, many or a class of expanded clone.

V: TRBV30; D: NA; size: many; J: TRBJ2-7; CDR3: AWSFFGYEQY
V: TRBV6-2/TRBV6-3; D: TRBD1; size: few; J: TRBJ1-2; CDR3: ASSYAGQVDGYT
V: TRBV7-2; D: NA; size: many; J: TRBJ2-7; CDR3: ASSLAEGTEQY
V: TRBV2; D: NA; size: many; J: TRBJ1-2; CDR3: ASRGQINYGYT
V: TRBV19; D: TRBD2; size: few; J: TRBJ2-7; CDR3: ASSISGRAEQY
V: TRBV9; D: NA; size: NA; J: TRBJ2-3; CDR3: ASSVDGRVLRGTDTQY
V: TRBV5-6; D: TRBD2; size: many; J: TRBJ2-3; CDR3: ASSLLSGGGTDTQY
V: TRBV13; D: TRBD2; size: many; J: TRBJ2-1; CDR3: ASSPLGAGGLINNEQF
V: TRBV28; D: TRBD1; size: NA; J: TRBJ1-2; CDR3: ASSSTGGANGYT
V: TRBV9; D: NA; size: NA; J: TRBJ2-1; CDR3: ANSVEVTYNEQF
V: TRBV6-5; D: TRBD2; size: many; J: TRBJ2-3; CDR3: ASSYSTGGGTDTQY
V: TRBV2; D: TRBD2; size: many; J: TRBJ2-5; CDR3: ASRTSGGKETQY
V: TRBV20-1; D: NA; size: many; J: TRBJ2-7; CDR3: SAKGGRRAYEQY
V: TRBV3-1; D: TRBD2; size: few; J: TRBJ2-1; CDR3: ASSQPPGGAGHYNEQF
V: TRBV5-1; D: TRBD1; size: many; J: TRBJ2-1; CDR3: ASSSDRVGQNEQF
V: TRBV5-6; D: NA; size: NA; J: TRBJ2-2; CDR3: ASSPDWGETGELF
V: TRBV4-1; D: NA; size: few; J: TRBJ2-1; CDR3: ASSQDGRVIYNEQF
V: TRBV18; D: TRBD1; size: many; J: TRBJ1-6; CDR3: ASSPTGTDNSPLH
V: TRBV19; D: TRBD1; size: NA; J: TRBJ2-5; CDR3: ASSWTGPSGETQY
V: TRBV7-9; D: TRBD1; size: many; J: TRBJ2-7; CDR3: ASSLGQGHSYEQY
V: TRBV20-1; D: NA; size: many; J: TRBJ2-7; CDR3: SARDGGGVSYEQY
V: TRBV18; D: NA; size: many; J: TRBJ1-5; CDR3: ASSPSGFSNQPQH
V: TRBV18; D: TRBD1; size: few; J: TRBJ2-7; CDR3: ASSPPRTGSSYEQY